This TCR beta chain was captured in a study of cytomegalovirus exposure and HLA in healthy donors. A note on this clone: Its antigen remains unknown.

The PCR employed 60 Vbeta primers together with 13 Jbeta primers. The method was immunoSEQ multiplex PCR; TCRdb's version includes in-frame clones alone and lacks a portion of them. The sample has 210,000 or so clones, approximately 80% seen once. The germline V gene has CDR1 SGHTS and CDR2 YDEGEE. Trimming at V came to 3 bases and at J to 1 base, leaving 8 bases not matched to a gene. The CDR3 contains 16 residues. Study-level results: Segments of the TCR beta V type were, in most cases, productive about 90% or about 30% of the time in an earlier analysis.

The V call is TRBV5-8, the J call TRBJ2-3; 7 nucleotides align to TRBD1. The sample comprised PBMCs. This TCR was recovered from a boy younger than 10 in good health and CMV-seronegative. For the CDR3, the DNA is TGTGCCAGCAGCTGGGTGGGGGACAGCCGCACAGATACGCAGTATTTT. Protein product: CASSWVGDSRTDTQYF.